The clone carrying this T cell receptor beta chain was observed a few times. Its antigen is not identified. This entry comes from a study of T cells after yellow fever vaccination. Overall study results and limits: Reappearance after the booster was seen for most primary-vaccination clones, at 95% to 97% CD4 and 70% to 90% CD8.

From the 5' RACE reads, TCRdb called clonotypes with MiXCR, one entry per CDR3 protein. This table has around 530,000 distinct CDR3 sequences, roughly a sixth appearing once. Sequencing used PBMCs, obtained around 5 days after the first yellow fever vaccination. This sequence originates from a young man who received the YFV17D yellow fever vaccine.

The CDR3 reads CASSLIQAEQYF. CDR3 coding DNA: TGTGCCAGCAGCTTAATCCAGGCCGAGCAGTACTTC. The chain couples TRBV7-9 to TRBJ2-7; D gene unclear. Germline V gives CDR1 SEHNR, CDR2 FQNEAQ (reference sequence). The CDR3 totals 12 residues. Trimming left V 2 bases short and J 6 bases short, with 8 bases between.